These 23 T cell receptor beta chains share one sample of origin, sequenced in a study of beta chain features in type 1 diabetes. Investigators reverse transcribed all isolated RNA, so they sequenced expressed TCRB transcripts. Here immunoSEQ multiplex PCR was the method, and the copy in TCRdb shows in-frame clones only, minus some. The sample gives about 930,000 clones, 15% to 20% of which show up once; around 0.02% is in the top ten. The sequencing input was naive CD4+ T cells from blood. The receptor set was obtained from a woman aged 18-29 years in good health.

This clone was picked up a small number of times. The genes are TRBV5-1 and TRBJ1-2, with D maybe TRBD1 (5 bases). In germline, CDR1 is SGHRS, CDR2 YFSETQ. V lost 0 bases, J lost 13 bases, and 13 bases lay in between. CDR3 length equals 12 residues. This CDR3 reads CASSLEGPGPTF. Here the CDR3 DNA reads TGCGCCAGCAGCTTGGAGGGGCCGGGTCCCACCTTC. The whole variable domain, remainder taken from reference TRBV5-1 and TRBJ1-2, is KAGVTQTPRYLIKTRGQQVTLSCSPISGHRSVSWYQQTPGQGLQFLFEYFSETQRNKGNFPGRFSGRQFSNSRSEMNVSTLELGDSALYLCASSLEGPGPTFGSGTRLTVV.

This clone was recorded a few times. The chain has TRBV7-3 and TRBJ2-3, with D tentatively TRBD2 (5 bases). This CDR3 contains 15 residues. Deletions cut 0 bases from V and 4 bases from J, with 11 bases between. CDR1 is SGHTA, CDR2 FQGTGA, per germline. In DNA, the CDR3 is TGTGCCAGCAGCTTAACGAGGCTAGCATCAGATACGCAGTATTTT. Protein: CASSLTRLASDTQYF. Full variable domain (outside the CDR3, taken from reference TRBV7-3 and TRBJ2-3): GAGVSQTPSNKVTEKGKYVELRCDPISGHTALYWYRQSLGQGPEFLIYFQGTGAADDSGLPNDRFFAVRPEGSVSTLKIQRTERGDSAVYLCASSLTRLASDTQYFGPGTRLTVL.

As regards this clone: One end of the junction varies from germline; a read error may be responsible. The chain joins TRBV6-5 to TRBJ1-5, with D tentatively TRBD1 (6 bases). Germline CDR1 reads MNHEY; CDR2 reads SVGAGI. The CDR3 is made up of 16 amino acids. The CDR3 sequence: CASSHSAGGSNQPQHF. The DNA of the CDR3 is TGTGCCAGCAGTCACTCCGCGGGGGGCAGCAATCAGCCCCAGCATTTT.

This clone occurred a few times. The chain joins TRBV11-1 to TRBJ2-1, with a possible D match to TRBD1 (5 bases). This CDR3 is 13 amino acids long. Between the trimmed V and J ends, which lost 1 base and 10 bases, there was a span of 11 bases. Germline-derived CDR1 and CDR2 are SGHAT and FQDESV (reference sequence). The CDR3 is CASSLVGDREQFF. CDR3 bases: TGTGCCAGCAGCTTAGTAGGGGATAGGGAGCAGTTCTTC.

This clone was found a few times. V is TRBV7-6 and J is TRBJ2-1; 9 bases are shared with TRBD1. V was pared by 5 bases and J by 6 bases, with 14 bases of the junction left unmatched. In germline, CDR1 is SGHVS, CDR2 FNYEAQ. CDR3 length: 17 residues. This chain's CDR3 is CASSTPYRTGVRNEQFF. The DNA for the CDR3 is TGTGCCAGCAGCACCCCGTATCGGACAGGGGTCCGCAATGAGCAGTTCTTC.

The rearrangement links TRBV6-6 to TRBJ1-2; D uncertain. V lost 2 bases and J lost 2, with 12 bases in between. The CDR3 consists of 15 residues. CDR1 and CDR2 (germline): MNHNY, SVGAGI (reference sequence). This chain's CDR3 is CASSYREGGNYGYTF. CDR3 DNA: TGTGCCAGCAGTTACCGCGAGGGAGGCAACTATGGCTACACCTTC.

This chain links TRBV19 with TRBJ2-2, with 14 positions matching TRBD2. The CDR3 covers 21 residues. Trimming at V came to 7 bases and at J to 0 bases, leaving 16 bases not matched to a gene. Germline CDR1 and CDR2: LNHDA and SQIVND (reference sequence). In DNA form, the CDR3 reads TGTGCCAGTAAGGGACAGGCGAGACTAGCGGGAGGGCCATCGAACACCGGGGAGCTGTTTTTT. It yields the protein CASKGQARLAGGPSNTGELFF.

The CDR3 protein is CASSYLASGSRDTQYF. The CDR3 nucleotides read TGTGCCAGCAGTTACTTAGCTAGCGGGAGTCGTGATACGCAGTATTTT. The V and J genes are TRBV6-5 and TRBJ2-3, with 10 positions matching TRBD2. CDR1 MNHEY and CDR2 SVGAGI come from the germline V gene. The CDR3 totals 16 residues. V lost 1 base to trimming and J lost 6 bases; unmatched junction nucleotides: 7.

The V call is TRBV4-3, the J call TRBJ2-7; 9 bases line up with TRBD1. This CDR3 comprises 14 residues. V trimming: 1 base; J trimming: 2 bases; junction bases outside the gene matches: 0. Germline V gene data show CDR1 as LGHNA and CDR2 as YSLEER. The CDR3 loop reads CASSQGQGAYEQYF. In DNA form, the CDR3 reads TGCGCCAGCAGCCAAGGACAGGGGGCCTACGAGCAGTACTTC.

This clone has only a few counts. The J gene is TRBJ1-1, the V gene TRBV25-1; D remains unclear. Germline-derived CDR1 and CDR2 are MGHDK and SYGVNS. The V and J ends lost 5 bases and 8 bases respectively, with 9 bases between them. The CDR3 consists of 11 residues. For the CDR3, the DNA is TGTGCCAGCAGTCTCGGGAGGGAAGCTTTCTTT. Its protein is CASSLGREAFF.

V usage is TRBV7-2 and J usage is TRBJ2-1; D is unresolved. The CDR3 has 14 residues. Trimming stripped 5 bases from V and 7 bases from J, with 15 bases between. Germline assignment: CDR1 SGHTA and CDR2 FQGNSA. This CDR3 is CASSTGRPRNEQFF. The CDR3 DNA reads TGTGCCAGCAGCACCGGACGACCTCGGAATGAGCAGTTCTTC.

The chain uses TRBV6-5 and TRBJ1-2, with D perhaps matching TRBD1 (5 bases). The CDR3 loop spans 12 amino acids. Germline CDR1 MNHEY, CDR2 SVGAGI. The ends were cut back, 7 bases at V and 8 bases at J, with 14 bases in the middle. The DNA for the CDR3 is TGTGCCAGCAATACAGGATCTGAAGGCTACACCTTC. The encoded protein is CASNTGSEGYTF.

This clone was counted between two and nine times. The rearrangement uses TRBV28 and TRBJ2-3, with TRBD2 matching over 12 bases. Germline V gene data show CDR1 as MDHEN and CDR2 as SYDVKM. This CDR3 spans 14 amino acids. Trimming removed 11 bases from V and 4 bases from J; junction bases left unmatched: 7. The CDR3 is CAALAGGRPDTQYF. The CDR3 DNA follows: TGTGCCGCTCTAGCGGGAGGGCGGCCAGATACGCAGTATTTT.

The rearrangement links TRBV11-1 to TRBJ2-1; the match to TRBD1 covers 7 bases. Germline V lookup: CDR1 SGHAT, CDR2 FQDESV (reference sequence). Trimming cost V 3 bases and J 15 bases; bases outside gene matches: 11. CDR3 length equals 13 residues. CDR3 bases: TGTGCCAGCAGCTTGAGTGTCCGGGACAGCCTGTTCTTC. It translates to CASSLSVRDSLFF. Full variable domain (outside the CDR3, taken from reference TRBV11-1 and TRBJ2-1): EAEVAQSPRYKITEKSQAVAFWCDPISGHATLYWYRQILGQGPELLVQFQDESVVDDSQLPKDRFSAERLKGVDSTLKIQPAELGDSAMYLCASSLSVRDSLFFGPGTRLTVL.

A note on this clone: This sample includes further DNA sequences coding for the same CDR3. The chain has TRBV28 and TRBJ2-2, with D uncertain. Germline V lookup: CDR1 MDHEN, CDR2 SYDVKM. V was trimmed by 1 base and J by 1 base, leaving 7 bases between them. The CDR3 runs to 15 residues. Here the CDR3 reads CASSLFAGNTGELFF. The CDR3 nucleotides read TGTGCCAGCAGTTTATTCGCCGGGAACACCGGGGAGCTGTTTTTT.

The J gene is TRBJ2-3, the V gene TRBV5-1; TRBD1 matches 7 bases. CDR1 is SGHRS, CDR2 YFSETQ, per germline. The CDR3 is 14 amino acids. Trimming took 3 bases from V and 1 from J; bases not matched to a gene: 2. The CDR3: CASSYGQGTDTQYF. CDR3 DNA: TGCGCCAGCAGCTACGGACAGGGCACAGATACGCAGTATTTT.

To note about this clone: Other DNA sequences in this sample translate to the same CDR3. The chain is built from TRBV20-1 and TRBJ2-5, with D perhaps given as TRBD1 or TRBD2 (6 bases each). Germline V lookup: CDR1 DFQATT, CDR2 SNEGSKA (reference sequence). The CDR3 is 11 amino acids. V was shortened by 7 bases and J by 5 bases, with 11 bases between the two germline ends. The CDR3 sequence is CSVRGRETQYF. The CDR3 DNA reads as TGCAGTGTTCGGGGGCGGGAGACCCAGTACTTC.

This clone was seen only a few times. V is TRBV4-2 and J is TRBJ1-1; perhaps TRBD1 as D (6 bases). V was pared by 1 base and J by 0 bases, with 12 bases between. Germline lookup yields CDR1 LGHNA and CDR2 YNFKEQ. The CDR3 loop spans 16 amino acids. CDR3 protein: CASSQVRGALNTEAFF. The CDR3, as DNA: TGTGCCAGCAGCCAAGTGCGGGGGGCGTTGAACACTGAAGCTTTCTTT.

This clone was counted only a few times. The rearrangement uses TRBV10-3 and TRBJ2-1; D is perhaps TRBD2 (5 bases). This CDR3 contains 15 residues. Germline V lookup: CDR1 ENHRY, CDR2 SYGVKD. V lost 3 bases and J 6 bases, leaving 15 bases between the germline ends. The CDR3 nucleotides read TGTGCCATCAGTGATAGCGTGATAAGCCCCAATGAGCAGTTCTTC. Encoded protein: CAISDSVISPNEQFF.

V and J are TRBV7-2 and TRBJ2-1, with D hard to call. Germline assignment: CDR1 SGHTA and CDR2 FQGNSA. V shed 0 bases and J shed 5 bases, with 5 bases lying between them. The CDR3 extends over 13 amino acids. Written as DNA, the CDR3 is TGTGCCAGCAGCTTAGCTGGAAACAATGAGCAGTTCTTC. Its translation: CASSLAGNNEQFF.

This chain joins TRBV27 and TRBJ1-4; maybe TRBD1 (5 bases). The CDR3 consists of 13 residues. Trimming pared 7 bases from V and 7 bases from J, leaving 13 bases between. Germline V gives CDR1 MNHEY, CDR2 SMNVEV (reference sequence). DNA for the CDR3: TGTGCCAGCAACGGGCCAGGGACTGAAAAACTGTTTTTT. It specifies CASNGPGTEKLFF.

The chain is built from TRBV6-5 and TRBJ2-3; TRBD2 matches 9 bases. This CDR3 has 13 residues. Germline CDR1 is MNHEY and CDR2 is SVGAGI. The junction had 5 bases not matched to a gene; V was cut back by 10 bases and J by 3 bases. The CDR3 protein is CAIVTSGTDTQYF. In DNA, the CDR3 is TGTGCCATCGTGACTAGCGGTACAGATACGCAGTATTTT.

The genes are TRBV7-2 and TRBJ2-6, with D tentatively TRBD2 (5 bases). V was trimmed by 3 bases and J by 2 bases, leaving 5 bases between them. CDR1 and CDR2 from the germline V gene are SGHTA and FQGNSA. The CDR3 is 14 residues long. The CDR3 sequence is CASSLRAGANVLTF. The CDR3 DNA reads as TGTGCCAGCAGCTTGAGGGCTGGGGCCAACGTCCTGACTTTC.